This T cell receptor beta chain is from a study of CD8 T cells in ankylosing spondylitis. In its sample, this clonotype was seen many times. TCRdb reanalysed the 5' RACE reads using MiXCR and keeps one entry per CDR3 protein. The sample shows around 230,000 distinct CDR3 sequences, over 8.5% of them seen only once. J gave up 3 bases and V 6 bases, and 2 bases lay outside the gene matches. Germline-derived CDR1 and CDR2 are MNHNY and SVGAGI (reference sequence). The CDR3 extends over 13 amino acids. V usage is TRBV6-6 and J usage is TRBJ2-3; 8 nucleotides line up with TRBD1. Sequencing used blood, either unsorted or a sorted T cell fraction (not recorded which). The receptor's source is a male donor with ankylosing spondylitis or in good health (not recorded which). In DNA, the CDR3 is TGTGCCAGCAGGCAGGGGGCGACAGATACGCAGTATTTT. Its protein is CASRQGATDTQYF.